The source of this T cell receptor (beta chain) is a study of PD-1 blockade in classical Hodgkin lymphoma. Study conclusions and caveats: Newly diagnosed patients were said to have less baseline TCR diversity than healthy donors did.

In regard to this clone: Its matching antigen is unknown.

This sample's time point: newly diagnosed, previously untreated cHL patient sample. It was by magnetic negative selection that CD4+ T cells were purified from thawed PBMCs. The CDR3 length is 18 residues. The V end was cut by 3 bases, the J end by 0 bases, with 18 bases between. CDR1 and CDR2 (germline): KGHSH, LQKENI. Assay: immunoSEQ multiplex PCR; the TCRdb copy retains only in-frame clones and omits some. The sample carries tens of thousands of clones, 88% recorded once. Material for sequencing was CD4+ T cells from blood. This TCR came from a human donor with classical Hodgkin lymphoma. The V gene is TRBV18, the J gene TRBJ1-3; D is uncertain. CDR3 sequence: CASSPNEETGNSGNTIYF. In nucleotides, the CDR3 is TGTGCCAGCTCACCGAACGAAGAGACCGGGAACTCTGGAAACACCATATATTTT.